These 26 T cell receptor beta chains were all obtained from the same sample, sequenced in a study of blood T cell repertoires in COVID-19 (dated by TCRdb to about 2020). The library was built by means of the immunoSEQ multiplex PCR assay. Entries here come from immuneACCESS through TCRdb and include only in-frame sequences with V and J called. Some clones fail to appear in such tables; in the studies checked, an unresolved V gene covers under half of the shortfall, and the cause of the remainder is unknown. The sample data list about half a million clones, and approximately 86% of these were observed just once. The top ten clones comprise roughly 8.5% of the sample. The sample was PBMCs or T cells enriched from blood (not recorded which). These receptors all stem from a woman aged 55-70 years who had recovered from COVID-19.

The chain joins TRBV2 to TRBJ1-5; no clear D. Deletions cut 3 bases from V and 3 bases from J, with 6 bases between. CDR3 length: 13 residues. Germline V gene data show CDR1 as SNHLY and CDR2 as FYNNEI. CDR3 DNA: TGTGCCAGCAGTGACAGTCTCAATCAGCCCCAGCATTTT. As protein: CASSDSLNQPQHF.

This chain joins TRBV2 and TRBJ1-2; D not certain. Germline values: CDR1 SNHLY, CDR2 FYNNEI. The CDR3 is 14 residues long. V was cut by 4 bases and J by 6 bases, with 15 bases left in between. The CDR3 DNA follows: TGTGCCAGCAGTGGAAGACGGCAGGTCGATGGCTACACCTTC. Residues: CASSGRRQVDGYTF.

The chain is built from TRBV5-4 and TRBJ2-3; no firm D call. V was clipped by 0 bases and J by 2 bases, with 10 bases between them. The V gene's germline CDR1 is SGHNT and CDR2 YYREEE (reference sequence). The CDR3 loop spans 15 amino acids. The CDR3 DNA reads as TGTGCCAGCAGCTTGGGCAGTCCTTTCACAGATACGCAGTATTTT. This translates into CASSLGSPFTDTQYF.

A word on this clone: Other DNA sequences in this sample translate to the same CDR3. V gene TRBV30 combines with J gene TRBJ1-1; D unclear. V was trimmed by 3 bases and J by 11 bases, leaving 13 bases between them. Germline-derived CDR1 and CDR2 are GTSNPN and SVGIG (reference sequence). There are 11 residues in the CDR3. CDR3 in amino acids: CAWSVGGLAFF. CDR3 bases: TGTGCCTGGAGCGTAGGAGGGCTGGCTTTCTTT. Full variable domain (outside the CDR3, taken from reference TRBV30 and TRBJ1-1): SQTIHQWPATLVQPVGSPLSLECTVEGTSNPNLYWYRQAAGRGLQLLFYSVGIGQISSEVPQNLSASRPQDRQFILSSKKLLLSDSGFYLCAWSVGGLAFFGQGTRLTVV.

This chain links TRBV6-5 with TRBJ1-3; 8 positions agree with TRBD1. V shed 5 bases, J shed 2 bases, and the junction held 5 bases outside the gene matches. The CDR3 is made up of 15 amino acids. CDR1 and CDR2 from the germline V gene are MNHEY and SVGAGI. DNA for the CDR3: TGTGCCAGCAGTCTCCAGGGGGCCCCTGGAAACACCATATATTTT. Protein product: CASSLQGAPGNTIYF.

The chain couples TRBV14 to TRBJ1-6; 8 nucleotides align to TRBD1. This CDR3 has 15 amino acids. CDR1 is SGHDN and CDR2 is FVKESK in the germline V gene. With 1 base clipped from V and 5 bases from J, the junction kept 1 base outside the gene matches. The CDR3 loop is CASSQGQGNNSPLHF. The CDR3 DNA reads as TGTGCCAGCAGCCAAGGACAGGGGAATAATTCACCCCTCCACTTT.

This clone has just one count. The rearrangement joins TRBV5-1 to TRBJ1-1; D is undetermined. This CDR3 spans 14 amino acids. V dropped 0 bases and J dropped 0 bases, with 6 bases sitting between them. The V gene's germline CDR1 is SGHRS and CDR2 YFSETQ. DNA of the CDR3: TGCGCCAGCAGCTTGGCCCTTGTGAACACTGAAGCTTTCTTT. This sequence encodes CASSLALVNTEAFF.

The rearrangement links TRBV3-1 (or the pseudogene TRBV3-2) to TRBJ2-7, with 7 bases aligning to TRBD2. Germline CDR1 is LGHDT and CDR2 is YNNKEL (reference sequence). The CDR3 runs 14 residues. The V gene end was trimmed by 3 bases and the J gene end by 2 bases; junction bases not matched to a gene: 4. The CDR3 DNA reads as TGTGCCAGCAGCCATAGCGGGCGCCCCTACGAGCAGTACGTC. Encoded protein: CASSHSGRPYEQYV.

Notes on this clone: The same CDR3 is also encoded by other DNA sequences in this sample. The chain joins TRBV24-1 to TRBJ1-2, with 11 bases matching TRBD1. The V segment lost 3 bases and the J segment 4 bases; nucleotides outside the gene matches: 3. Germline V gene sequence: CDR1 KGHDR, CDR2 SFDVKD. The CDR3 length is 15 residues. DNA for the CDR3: TGTGCCACCAGTGATCCCGGGACAGGGGGCTATGGCTACACCTTC. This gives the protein CATSDPGTGGYGYTF.

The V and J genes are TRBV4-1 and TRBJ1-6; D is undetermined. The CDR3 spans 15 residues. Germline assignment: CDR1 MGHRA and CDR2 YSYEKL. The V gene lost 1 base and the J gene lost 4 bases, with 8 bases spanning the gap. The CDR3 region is CASSQGAGYNSPLHF. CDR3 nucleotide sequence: TGCGCCAGCAGCCAAGGGGCGGGGTATAATTCACCCCTCCACTTT.

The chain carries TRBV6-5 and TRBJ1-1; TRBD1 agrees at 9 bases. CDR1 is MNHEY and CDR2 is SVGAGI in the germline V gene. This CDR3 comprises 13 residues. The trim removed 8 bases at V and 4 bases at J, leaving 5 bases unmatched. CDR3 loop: CASGTGFLTEAFF. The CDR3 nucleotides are TGTGCCAGCGGGACAGGGTTCCTCACTGAAGCTTTCTTT.

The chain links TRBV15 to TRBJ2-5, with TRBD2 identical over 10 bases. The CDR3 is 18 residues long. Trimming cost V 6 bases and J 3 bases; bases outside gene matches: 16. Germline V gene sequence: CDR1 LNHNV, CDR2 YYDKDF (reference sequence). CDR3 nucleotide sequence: TGTGCCACCAGGAAACCTAGCAGCCTTACTAGCGGGGAAGAGACCCAGTACTTC. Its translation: CATRKPSSLTSGEETQYF.

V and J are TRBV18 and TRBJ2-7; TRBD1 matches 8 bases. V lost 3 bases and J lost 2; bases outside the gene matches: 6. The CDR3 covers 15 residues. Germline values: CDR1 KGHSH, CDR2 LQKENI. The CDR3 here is CASSPGTGGPYEQYV. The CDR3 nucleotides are TGTGCCAGCTCACCGGGAACAGGGGGGCCCTACGAGCAGTACGTC.

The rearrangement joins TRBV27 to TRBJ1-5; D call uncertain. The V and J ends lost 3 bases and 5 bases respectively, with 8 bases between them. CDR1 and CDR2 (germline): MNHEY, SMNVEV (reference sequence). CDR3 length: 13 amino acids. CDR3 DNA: TGTGCCAGCAGTTTGGGAGGGCATCAGCCCCAGCATTTT. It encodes CASSLGGHQPQHF.

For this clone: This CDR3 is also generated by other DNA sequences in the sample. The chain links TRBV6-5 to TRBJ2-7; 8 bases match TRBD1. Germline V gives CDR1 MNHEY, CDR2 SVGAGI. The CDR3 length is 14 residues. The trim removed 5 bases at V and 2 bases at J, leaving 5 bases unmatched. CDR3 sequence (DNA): TGTGCCAGCAGTCTACAGGGGGGCCCCTACGAGCAGTACTTC. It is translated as CASSLQGGPYEQYF.

For the CDR3, the DNA is TGTGCCAGCAGTTTCGGAGGGGGGGTTGGCTACACCTTC. It encodes CASSFGGGVGYTF. The chain links TRBV12-3 or TRBV12-4 to TRBJ1-2; a weak D match, TRBD1 (6 bases). This CDR3 contains 13 residues. Trimming removed 3 bases at V and 7 bases at J, with 12 bases between.

The CDR3 sequence is CASSLEYVTDYGYTF. CDR3 nucleotides: TGCGCCAGCAGCTTGGAGTACGTGACAGACTATGGCTACACCTTC. The chain uses TRBV5-1 and TRBJ1-2, with D possibly matching TRBD1 (5 bases). This CDR3 region has 15 residues. Trimming cost V 0 bases and J 3 bases, with 12 bases left between them. Germline CDR1 SGHRS, CDR2 YFSETQ.

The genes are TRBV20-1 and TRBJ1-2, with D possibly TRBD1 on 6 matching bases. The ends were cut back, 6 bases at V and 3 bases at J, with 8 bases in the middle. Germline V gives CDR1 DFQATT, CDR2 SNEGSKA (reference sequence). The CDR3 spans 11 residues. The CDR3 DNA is TGCAGTGCCCGGACAGACTATGGCTACACCTTC. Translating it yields CSARTDYGYTF.

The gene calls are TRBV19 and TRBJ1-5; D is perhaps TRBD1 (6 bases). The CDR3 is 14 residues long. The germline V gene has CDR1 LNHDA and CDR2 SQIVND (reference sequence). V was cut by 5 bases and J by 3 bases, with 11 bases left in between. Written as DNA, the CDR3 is TGTGCCAGTAGTGTTACAGGGTTCAATCAGCCCCAGCATTTT. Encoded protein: CASSVTGFNQPQHF.

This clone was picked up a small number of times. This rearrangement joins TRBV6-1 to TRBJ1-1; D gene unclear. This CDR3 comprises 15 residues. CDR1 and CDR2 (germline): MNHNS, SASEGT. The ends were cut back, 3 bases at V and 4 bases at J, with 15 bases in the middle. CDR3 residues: CASSERGLGFTEAFF. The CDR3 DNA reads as TGTGCCAGCAGTGAGAGAGGATTAGGCTTCACTGAAGCTTTCTTT.

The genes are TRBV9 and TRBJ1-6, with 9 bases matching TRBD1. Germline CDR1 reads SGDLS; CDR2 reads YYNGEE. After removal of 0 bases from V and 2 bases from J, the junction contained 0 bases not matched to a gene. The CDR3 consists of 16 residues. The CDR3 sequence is CASSVGDRAYNSPLHF. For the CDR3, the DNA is TGTGCCAGCAGCGTAGGGGACAGGGCCTATAATTCACCCCTCCACTTT.

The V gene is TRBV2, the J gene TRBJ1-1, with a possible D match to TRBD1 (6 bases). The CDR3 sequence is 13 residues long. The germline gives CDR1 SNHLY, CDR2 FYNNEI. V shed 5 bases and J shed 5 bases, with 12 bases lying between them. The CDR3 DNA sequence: TGTGCCAGCAGTAAGGGGGAGGGGACTGAAGCTTTCTTT. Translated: CASSKGEGTEAFF.

The CDR3 DNA reads as TGTGCCAGCAGTTTAAGAGAAACGGGAACCAGCTCCTATAATTCACCCCTCCACTTT. Its protein product is CASSLRETGTSSYNSPLHF. The rearrangement joins TRBV27 to TRBJ1-6; D is unclear. Per germline, CDR1 MNHEY and CDR2 SMNVEV (reference sequence). This CDR3 has 19 amino acids. Deletions cut 2 bases from V and 0 bases from J, with 17 bases between.

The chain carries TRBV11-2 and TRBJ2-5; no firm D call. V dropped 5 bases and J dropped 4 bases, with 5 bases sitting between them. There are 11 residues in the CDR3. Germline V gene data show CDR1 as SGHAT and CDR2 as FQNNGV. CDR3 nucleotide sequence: TGTGCCAGCAGCCTCGGAGAGACCCAGTACTTC. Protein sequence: CASSLGETQYF.

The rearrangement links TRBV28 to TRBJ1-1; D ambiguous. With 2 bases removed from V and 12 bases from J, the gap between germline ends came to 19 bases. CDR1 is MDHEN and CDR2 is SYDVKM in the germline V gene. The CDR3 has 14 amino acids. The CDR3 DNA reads TGTGCCAGCAGTTTAGTTCGGGGTCGCTCGGTGACTTTCTTT. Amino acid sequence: CASSLVRGRSVTFF.

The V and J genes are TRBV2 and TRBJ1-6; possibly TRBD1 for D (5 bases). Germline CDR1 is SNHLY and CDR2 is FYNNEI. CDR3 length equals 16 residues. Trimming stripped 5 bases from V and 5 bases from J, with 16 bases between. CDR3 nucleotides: TGTGCCAGCAGTTTCCGTATCCAGACAGATAATTCACCCCTCCACTTT. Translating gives CASSFRIQTDNSPLHF. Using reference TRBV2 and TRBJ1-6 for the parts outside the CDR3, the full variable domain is EPEVTQTPSHQVTQMGQEVILRCVPISNHLYFYWYRQILGQKVEFLVSFYNNEISEKSEIFDDQFSVERPDGSNFTLKIRSTKLEDSAMYFCASSFRIQTDNSPLHFGNGTRLTVT.